Shown below are 26 T cell receptor beta chains from a single sample sequenced in a study of OX40 agonist ivuxolimab in advanced cancers. Profiled with immunoSEQ multiplex PCR; TCRdb holds only in-frame clones, not every one. The sample lists under 50,000 clones; 75% to 90% were seen once. This specimen consisted of CD4+ or CD8+ T cells sorted from blood, obtained in a trial of the OX40 agonist ivuxolimab. These receptor sequences come from an adult with an advanced solid tumor such as melanoma, head and neck, liver or kidney cancer.

This chain uses TRBV2 with TRBJ2-3; 11 nucleotides line up with TRBD1. Germline trimming cut 6 bases from V and 6 bases from J; bases unmatched to any gene: 8. CDR3 length: 15 amino acids. Germline CDR1 reads SNHLY; CDR2 reads FYNNEI. CDR3 sequence reads: CASRSDRGRGDTQYF. The CDR3 DNA sequence: TGTGCCAGCAGATCGGACAGGGGGCGAGGGGATACGCAGTATTTT.

The genes are TRBV7-2 and TRBJ2-5; D unresolved. TRBJ2-7 matches the DNA end more closely, so the J call is doubtful. The CDR3 sequence is 12 residues long. CDR1 is SGHTA, CDR2 FQGNSA, per germline. CDR3 amino acids: CASSQLRYEQYF. The DNA of the CDR3 is TGTGCCAGCAGCCAACTGCGGTACGAGCAGTACTTC.

Here the CDR3 reads CASSLGQVLSREQFF. The CDR3 region has the DNA TGTGCCAGCAGCTTAGGACAGGTTCTATCCCGGGAGCAGTTCTTC. This chain links TRBV11-2 with TRBJ2-1; D is perhaps TRBD1 (6 bases). CDR3 length: 15 residues. Trimming left V 1 base short and J 10 bases short, with 17 bases between. Germline V CDR1 and CDR2: SGHAT, FQNNGV.

J is TRBJ1-1 and V is TRBV7-9, with D perhaps TRBD1 (6 bases). The CDR3 runs 13 residues. V was trimmed by 5 bases and J by 4 bases, leaving 11 bases between them. The germline V gene encodes CDR1 SEHNR and CDR2 FQNEAQ (reference sequence). CDR3 protein: CASSSQGGTEAFF. The DNA of the CDR3 is TGTGCCAGCAGCAGCCAAGGGGGCACTGAAGCTTTCTTT.

The chain has TRBV29-1 and TRBJ2-5; the D is unclear. The CDR3 length is 10 residues. Per germline, CDR1 SQVTM and CDR2 ANQGSEA. The germline V and J ends were trimmed by 3 bases and 5 bases, with 4 bases remaining between them. The CDR3: CSVEWETQYF. The CDR3 DNA sequence: TGCAGCGTTGAGTGGGAGACCCAGTACTTC.

The V gene is TRBV2, the J gene TRBJ1-2; D not certain. The germline V gene has CDR1 SNHLY and CDR2 FYNNEI. The CDR3 totals 14 residues. Trimming left V 5 bases short and J 8 bases short, with 18 bases between. CDR3 nucleotides: TGTGCCAGCAGTCATACCCCCGACCGAGGCGGCTACACCTTC. It is translated as CASSHTPDRGGYTF.

J is TRBJ2-7 and V is TRBV5-6, with TRBD1 as a possible D gene (6 bases). V lost 6 bases to trimming and J lost 2 bases, with 18 bases between them. The CDR3 spans 15 residues. CDR1 and CDR2 (germline): SGHDT, YYEEEE. CDR3 region: CASTFKPTGTYEQYF. DNA of the CDR3: TGTGCCAGCACTTTTAAACCGACAGGAACCTACGAGCAGTACTTC. Full variable domain (outside the CDR3, taken from reference TRBV5-6 and TRBJ2-7): DAGVTQSPTHLIKTRGQQVTLRCSPKSGHDTVSWYQQALGQGPQFIFQYYEEEERQRGNFPDRFSGHQFPNYSSELNVNALLLGDSALYLCASTFKPTGTYEQYFGPGTRLTVT.

The chain combines TRBV29-1 with TRBJ2-1; D might be TRBD1 or TRBD2, each matching 5 bases. CDR3 size: 15 residues. The germline V and J ends were trimmed by 6 bases and 4 bases, with 19 bases remaining between them. The germline V gene has CDR1 SQVTM and CDR2 ANQGSEA. Here the CDR3 DNA reads TGCAGCGTCACATCACCCGGGACCAAATACAATGAGCAGTTCTTC. Its translation: CSVTSPGTKYNEQFF.

Only a few counts were recorded for this clone. V usage is TRBV10-3 and J usage is TRBJ2-7; weak D call: TRBD2 (6 bases). CDR1 ENHRY and CDR2 SYGVKD come from the germline V gene. This CDR3 region has 14 residues. Trimming stripped 10 bases from V and 4 bases from J, with 20 bases between. CDR3 in DNA: TGTGCCACCTGCCGGGAGATCGGCGTTTACGAGCAGTACTTC. Amino acid sequence: CATCREIGVYEQYF.

This clone was recorded only once. The CDR3 protein is CASSSMVTSSYNEQFF. DNA of the CDR3: TGTGCCAGCAGCTCGATGGTCACCTCTTCCTACAATGAGCAGTTCTTC. This chain uses TRBV28 with TRBJ2-1; D unresolved. The CDR3 contains 16 residues. The V gene's germline CDR1 is MDHEN and CDR2 SYDVKM. V lost 6 bases, J lost 1 base, and 16 bases lay in between.

Only a few counts were recorded for this clone. V usage is TRBV11-2 and J usage is TRBJ2-1; no reliable D call. This CDR3 is built from 16 residues. Germline V gene data show CDR1 as SGHAT and CDR2 as FQNNGV. The V and J ends lost 2 bases and 5 bases respectively, with 16 bases between them. CDR3 amino acids: CASSLRWAIVNNEQFF. Written as DNA, the CDR3 is TGTGCCAGCAGCTTAAGGTGGGCTATCGTGAACAATGAGCAGTTCTTC.

This chain links TRBV19 with TRBJ2-2; maybe TRBD1 (6 bases). Trimming removed 5 bases at V and 2 bases at J, with 21 bases between. This CDR3 is 18 amino acids long. CDR1 and CDR2 from the germline V gene are LNHDA and SQIVND (reference sequence). Here the CDR3 DNA reads TGTGCCAGTAGTCTTCGACAGGCCCTACGTTTAAACACCGGGGAGCTGTTTTTT. It translates to CASSLRQALRLNTGELFF.

The chain joins TRBV30 to TRBJ2-5; D might be TRBD2 (6 bases). Trimming took off 2 bases at V and 5 bases at J, with 12 bases between the two ends. Germline loops: CDR1 GTSNPN, CDR2 SVGIG (reference sequence). CDR3 length: 13 residues. CDR3 DNA sequence: TGTGCCTGGAGTCGTCAGGGAGGCGAGACCCAGTACTTC. Protein: CAWSRQGGETQYF.

The chain employs TRBV2 and TRBJ2-7; D may be TRBD1 (7 bases). Germline V gene lookup returns CDR1 SNHLY and CDR2 FYNNEI. The germline V and J ends were trimmed by 4 bases and 3 bases, with 10 bases remaining between them. This CDR3 comprises 13 residues. CDR3 protein: CASSVQGGYEQYF. The CDR3 region has the DNA TGTGCCAGCAGTGTGCAGGGGGGCTACGAGCAGTACTTC.

The chain combines TRBV30 with TRBJ1-2; D is ambiguous. Trimming cost V 1 base and J 7 bases, with 13 bases left between them. This CDR3 spans 13 amino acids. Per the germline V gene, CDR1 is GTSNPN and CDR2 is SVGIG (reference sequence). The CDR3 DNA sequence: TGTGCCTGGAGTGCGGGATCCGGTAGTGGCTACACCTTC. It is translated as CAWSAGSGSGYTF.

The chain couples TRBV2 to TRBJ1-2; no clear D gene. The V gene's germline CDR1 is SNHLY and CDR2 FYNNEI. The ends were cut back, 3 bases at V and 4 bases at J, with 12 bases in the middle. CDR3 length: 14 residues. The CDR3 loop is CASSEIGGFYGYTF. In DNA, the CDR3 is TGTGCCAGCAGTGAGATAGGAGGTTTCTATGGCTACACCTTC.

The chain employs TRBV4-1 and TRBJ1-4; unclear D gene. The CDR3 is 13 residues long. Germline lookup yields CDR1 MGHRA and CDR2 YSYEKL. Trimming cost V 4 bases and J 8 bases, with 11 bases left between them. The CDR3 here is CASSPLYGEKLFF. DNA for the CDR3: TGCGCCAGCAGCCCCCTCTACGGGGAAAAACTGTTTTTT.

This clone was seen just once. The chain links TRBV6-1 to TRBJ2-5, with D unresolved. The CDR3 sequence is 13 residues long. Germline V gives CDR1 MNHNS, CDR2 SASEGT. Trimming shortened V by 6 bases and J by 7 bases, and 15 bases separated the two germline ends. CDR3 sequence: CASSIPLLWTQYF. CDR3 coding DNA: TGTGCCAGCAGCATACCACTTCTCTGGACCCAGTACTTC.

The rearrangement uses TRBV4-2 and TRBJ1-3; TRBD1 might be the D (6 bases). The length of the CDR3 is 16 residues. Trimming removed 0 bases at V and 3 bases at J, with 12 bases between. Germline V gives CDR1 LGHNA, CDR2 YNFKEQ. The CDR3 nucleotides read TGTGCCAGCAGCCAAGATGGGCAGGGGAATGGAAACACCATATATTTT. This encodes CASSQDGQGNGNTIYF.

The genes are TRBV5-6 and TRBJ2-5; TRBD1 might be the D (5 bases). Per germline, CDR1 SGHDT and CDR2 YYEEEE. The CDR3 is 13 residues long. The ends were cut back, 4 bases at V and 2 bases at J, with 9 bases in the middle. CDR3 in DNA: TGTGCCAGCAGCCTCGACAGACAAGAGACCCAGTACTTC. It codes for CASSLDRQETQYF.

The chain uses TRBV6-1 and TRBJ2-2; D perhaps matches TRBD1 (6 bases). Trimming removed 6 bases at V and 5 bases at J, with 13 bases between. Germline V lookup: CDR1 MNHNS, CDR2 SASEGT. The CDR3 covers 14 residues. This chain's CDR3 is CASSDYRVTGELFF. Here the CDR3 DNA reads TGTGCCAGCAGCGATTACAGGGTGACCGGGGAGCTGTTTTTT.

The chain combines TRBV13 with TRBJ2-4; D remains ambiguous. V lost 3 bases to trimming and J lost 2 bases, with 8 bases between them. Per germline, CDR1 PRHDT and CDR2 FYEKMQ (reference sequence). The CDR3 has 14 amino acids. The CDR3 protein is CASSLPKSKNIQYF. CDR3 bases: TGTGCCAGCAGCTTGCCAAAGTCCAAAAACATTCAGTACTTC.

The genes are TRBV30 and TRBJ2-3; D gene ambiguous. The germline gives CDR1 GTSNPN, CDR2 SVGIG (reference sequence). This CDR3 has 17 residues. The V end lost 3 bases, the J end lost 2 bases, and 21 bases lay between the germline ends. The CDR3 nucleotides are TGTGCCTGGAGCCCCAGTGGTGGGCCCGGGCTCACAGATACGCAGTATTTT. Translation gives CAWSPSGGPGLTDTQYF.

The chain uses TRBV4-2 and TRBJ2-3, with D perhaps matching TRBD1 (6 bases). The CDR3 is 13 residues long. V shed 4 bases and J shed 3 bases, with 8 bases lying between them. Germline lookup yields CDR1 LGHNA and CDR2 YNFKEQ. The CDR3 loop is CASSRGLTDTQYF. The CDR3 DNA reads TGTGCCAGCAGCCGGGGGCTGACAGATACGCAGTATTTT.

The chain is built from TRBV6-5 and TRBJ1-2, with D unclear. CDR3 size: 13 residues. Germline values: CDR1 MNHEY, CDR2 SVGAGI. With 7 bases removed from V and 4 bases from J, the gap between germline ends came to 13 bases. CDR3 in DNA: TGTGCCAGCATCGGTGCGCCCTTCTATGGCTACACCTTC. Protein sequence: CASIGAPFYGYTF.

The V and J genes are TRBV4-2 and TRBJ2-1, with a tentative D call TRBD1 (6 bases). Germline assignment: CDR1 LGHNA and CDR2 YNFKEQ. This CDR3 has 18 residues. V was pared by 0 bases and J by 9 bases, with 24 bases between. The CDR3 spells CASSQEPGASKYFGEQFF. As DNA, the CDR3 is TGTGCCAGCAGCCAAGAACCAGGGGCTAGCAAGTATTTCGGTGAGCAGTTCTTC.